Below, one TCR beta chain is given with its context. The germline V gene has CDR1 MGHDK and CDR2 SYGVNS. The CDR3 totals 13 residues. V was clipped by 6 bases and J by 1 base, with 9 bases between them. This record comes from a study of cytomegalovirus exposure and HLA in healthy donors. In the PCR, 60 Vbeta and 13 Jbeta primers were used. Using immunoSEQ multiplex PCR, the repertoire was profiled, and TCRdb retains in-frame clones only, with some absent. The sample lists 150,000 to 180,000 clones, roughly three quarters occurring once. The origin of this receptor is a man younger than 45 in good health and CMV-seropositive. The sample taken for sequencing was PBMCs. This sequence joins TRBV25-1 and TRBJ1-1; D is uncertain. Here the CDR3 DNA reads TGTGCCAGCAGCGCCTCCAGGAACACTGAAGCTTTCTTT. Encoded protein: CASSASRNTEAFF.